The text below deals with one T cell receptor (beta chain). TCRdb redid the calling of the RT-PCR reads with MiXCR, one entry per CDR3 protein. The sample lists hundreds of thousands of distinct CDR3 sequences, about 14% seen once, with roughly 3.9% in the top ten. This CDR3 contains 14 residues. Per the germline V gene, CDR1 is DFQATT and CDR2 is SNEGSKA (reference sequence). The chain uses TRBV20-1 and TRBJ1-2, with 7 nucleotides matching TRBD1. The sequenced sample was memory CD4+ T cells from blood. This TCR was recovered from a female donor in good health, serving as a healthy control. CDR3 nucleotide sequence: TGCAGGGCCGATCCGACAGGGATAGACTATGGCTACACCTTC. Its protein is CRADPTGIDYGYTF.